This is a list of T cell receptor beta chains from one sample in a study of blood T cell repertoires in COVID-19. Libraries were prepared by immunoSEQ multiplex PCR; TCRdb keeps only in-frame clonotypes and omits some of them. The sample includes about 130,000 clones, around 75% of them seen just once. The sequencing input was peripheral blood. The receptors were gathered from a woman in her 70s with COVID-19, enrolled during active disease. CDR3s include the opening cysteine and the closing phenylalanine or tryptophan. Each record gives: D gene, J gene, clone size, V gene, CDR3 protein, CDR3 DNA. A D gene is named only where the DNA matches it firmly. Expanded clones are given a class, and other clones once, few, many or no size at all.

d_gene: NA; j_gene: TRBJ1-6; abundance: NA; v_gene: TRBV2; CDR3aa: CASSPLLRAPLHF; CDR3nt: TGTGCCAGCAGTCCACTCCTTCGTGCCCCCCTCCACTTT
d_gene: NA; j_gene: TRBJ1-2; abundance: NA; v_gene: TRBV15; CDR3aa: CATSDGRAGYGYTF; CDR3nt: TGTGCCACCAGCGATGGCAGGGCAGGCTATGGCTACACCTTC
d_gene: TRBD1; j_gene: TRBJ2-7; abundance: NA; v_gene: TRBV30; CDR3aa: CAWSFTGTGGSEQYF; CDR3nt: TGTGCCTGGAGTTTCACCGGGACAGGGGGCAGCGAGCAGTACTTC
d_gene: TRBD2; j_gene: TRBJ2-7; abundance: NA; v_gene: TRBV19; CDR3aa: CASSTWTSGGSYEQYF; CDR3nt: TGTGCCAGTAGTACCTGGACTAGCGGGGGGTCCTACGAGCAGTACTTC
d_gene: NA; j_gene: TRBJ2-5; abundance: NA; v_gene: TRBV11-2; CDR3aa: CASSLGAVETQYF; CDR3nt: TGTGCCAGCAGCTTGGGGGCCGTGGAGACCCAGTACTTC
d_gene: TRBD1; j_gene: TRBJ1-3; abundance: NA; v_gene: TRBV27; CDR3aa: CASSRFGQGFGNTIYF; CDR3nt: TGTGCCAGCAGTCGTTTTGGACAGGGGTTTGGAAACACCATATATTTT
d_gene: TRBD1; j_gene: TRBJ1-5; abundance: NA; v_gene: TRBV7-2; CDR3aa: CASSSSWTGTYSNQPQHF; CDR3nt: TGTGCCAGCAGCTCAAGCTGGACAGGGACCTATAGCAATCAGCCCCAGCATTTT
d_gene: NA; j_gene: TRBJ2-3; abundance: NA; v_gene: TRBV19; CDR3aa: CASSTTWTGAGTDTQYF; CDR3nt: TGTGCCAGTAGTACCACCTGGACAGGCGCGGGGACAGATACGCAGTATTTT
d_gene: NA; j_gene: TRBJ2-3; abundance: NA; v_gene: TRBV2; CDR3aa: CASSPGHTTDTQYF; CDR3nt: TGTGCCAGCAGCCCGGGACACACCACAGATACGCAGTATTTT
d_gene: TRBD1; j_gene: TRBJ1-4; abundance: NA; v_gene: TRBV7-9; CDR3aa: CASSASGTGNEKLFF; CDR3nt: TGTGCCAGCAGCGCCTCCGGGACAGGAAATGAAAAACTGTTTTTT
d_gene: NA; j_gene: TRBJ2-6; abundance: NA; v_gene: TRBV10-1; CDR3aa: CASSGGVLSGANVLTF; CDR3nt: TGCGCCAGCAGTGGGGGAGTCCTCTCTGGGGCCAACGTCCTGACTTTC
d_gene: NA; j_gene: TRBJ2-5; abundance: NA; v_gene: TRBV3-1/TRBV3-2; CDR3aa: CASSQSGGSGGAQYF; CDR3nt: TGTGCCAGCAGCCAATCTGGGGGGTCTGGTGGGGCCCAGTACTTC
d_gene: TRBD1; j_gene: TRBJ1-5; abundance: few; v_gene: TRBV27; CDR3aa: CASGFRGRGQPQHF; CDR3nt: TGTGCCAGCGGGTTTAGGGGGCGAGGACAGCCCCAGCATTTT
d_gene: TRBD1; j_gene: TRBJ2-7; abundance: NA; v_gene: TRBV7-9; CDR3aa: CASSSDTGGAYEQYF; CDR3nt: TGTGCCAGCAGCTCGGACACAGGGGGCGCCTACGAGCAGTACTTC
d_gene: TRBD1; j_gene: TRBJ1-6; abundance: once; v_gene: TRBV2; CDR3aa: CASSRDRERWPLHF; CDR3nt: TGTGCCAGCAGTCGGGACAGGGAACGGTGGCCCCTCCACTTT
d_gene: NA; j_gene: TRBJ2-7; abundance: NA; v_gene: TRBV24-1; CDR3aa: CATSRGYEQYF; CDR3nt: TGTGCCACCTCCCGGGGGTACGAGCAGTACTTC
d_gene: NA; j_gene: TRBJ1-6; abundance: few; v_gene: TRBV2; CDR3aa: CASTRNSPLHF; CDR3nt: TGTGCCAGCACCAGAAATTCACCCCTCCACTTT
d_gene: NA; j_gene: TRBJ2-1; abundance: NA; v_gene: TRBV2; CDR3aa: CASRPQVEQFF; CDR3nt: TGTGCCAGCAGACCTCAGGTCGAGCAGTTCTTC
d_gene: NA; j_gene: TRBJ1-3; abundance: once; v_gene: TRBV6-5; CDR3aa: CASRRGNGNTIYF; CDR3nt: TGTGCCAGCAGACGGGGTAACGGAAACACCATATATTTT
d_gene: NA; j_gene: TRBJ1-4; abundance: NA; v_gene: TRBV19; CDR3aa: CASSIRRSEKLFF; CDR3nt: TGTGCCAGTAGTATCCGGAGATCTGAAAAACTGTTTTTT
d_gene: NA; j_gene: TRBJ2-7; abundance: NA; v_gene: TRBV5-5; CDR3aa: CASSLYQGGGIYEQYF; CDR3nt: TGTGCCAGCAGCTTGTACCAGGGAGGTGGAATCTACGAGCAGTACTTC
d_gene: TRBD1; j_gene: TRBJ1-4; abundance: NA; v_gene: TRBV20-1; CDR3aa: CSAGAGQGNEKLFF; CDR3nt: TGCAGTGCTGGTGCCGGACAGGGAAATGAAAAACTGTTTTTT
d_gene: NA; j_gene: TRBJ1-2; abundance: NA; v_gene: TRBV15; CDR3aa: CATSRDQMGGFGGYTF; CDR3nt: TGTGCCACCAGCAGAGATCAGATGGGAGGATTTGGGGGCTACACCTTC
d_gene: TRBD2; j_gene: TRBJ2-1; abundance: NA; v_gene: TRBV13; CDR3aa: CASSFNPLAGRSDNEQFF; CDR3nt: TGTGCCAGCAGCTTCAATCCTTTAGCGGGGAGATCAGACAATGAGCAGTTCTTC